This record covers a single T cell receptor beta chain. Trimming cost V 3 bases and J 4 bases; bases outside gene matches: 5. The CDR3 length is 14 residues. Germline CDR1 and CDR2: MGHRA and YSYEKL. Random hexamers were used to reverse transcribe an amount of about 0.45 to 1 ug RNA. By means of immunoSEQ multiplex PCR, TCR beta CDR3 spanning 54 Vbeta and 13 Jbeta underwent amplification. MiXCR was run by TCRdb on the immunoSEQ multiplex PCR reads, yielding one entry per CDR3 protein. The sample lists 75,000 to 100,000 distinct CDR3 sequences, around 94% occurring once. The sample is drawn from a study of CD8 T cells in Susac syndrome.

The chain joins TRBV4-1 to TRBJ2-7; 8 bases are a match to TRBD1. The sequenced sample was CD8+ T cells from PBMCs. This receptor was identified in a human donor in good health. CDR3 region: CASSQTGVGYEQYF. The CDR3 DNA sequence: TGCGCCAGCAGCCAGACAGGGGTAGGGTACGAGCAGTACTTC.